The entry that follows covers one TCR beta chain sequence. Produced via immunoSEQ multiplex PCR; TCRdb's table is partial and in-frame only. The table has about 66,000 clones, roughly 88% seen once; the top ten hold over 6%. The data were obtained in a study of blood T cell repertoires in COVID-19. As for the study in general: Material from acute and convalescent COVID-19 was sourced from the United States, Italy and Spain. The analysed material was cDNA or gDNA that came from T cells, B-cell-depleted T cells, or PBMCs.

The germline V gene has CDR1 MNHEY and CDR2 SVGAGI. The CDR3 contains 13 residues. Deletions cut 8 bases from V and 1 base from J, with 11 bases between. Sequencing input: peripheral blood. The sequence was collected from a woman between 65 and 79 years old with acute or convalescent COVID-19. This chain links TRBV6-5 with TRBJ2-5; possible D gene TRBD2, 6 bases. The CDR3 here is CASRDFSQETQYF. DNA of the CDR3: TGTGCCAGCCGGGACTTTTCCCAAGAGACCCAGTACTTC.